Here is one TCR beta chain with its context. Its antigen is not identified. Germline V gene lookup returns CDR1 MGHDK and CDR2 SYGVNS. Trimming removed 6 bases from V and 3 bases from J, with 14 bases in between. The CDR3 runs to 15 residues. These data originate in a study of molecular identifiers for immune sequencing clone quantification. For the study at large: RNA, taken in replicates from approximately 20,000 or 100,000 naive CD8 cells, was split five ways, with four sequenced.

TCRdb fed the PCR reads into MiXCR, producing one record per CDR3 protein. Of more than 450,000 distinct CDR3 sequences in the sample, over 20% are singletons; the top ten hold around 0.86%. Study conclusions and caveats: The study found clones above 20 RNA copies held over 97% of effector molecules and under 1% in naive cells. Clone sizes that are highly expanded could be underestimated when identical TCR molecules share a barcode.

The V call is TRBV25-1, the J call TRBJ2-2; tentatively, D is TRBD1 (6 bases). The TCR sequence derives from a human donor in good health. Some libraries in this study had Jurkat cell RNA spiked in. The sequenced sample was naive CD8+ T cells from blood, with Jurkat cell RNA spiked in. Stated subset: FACS-sorted CD8+CD4-CCR7+CD45RA+ naive T cells. The CDR3 region is CASSNRDTYTGELFF. The CDR3 DNA sequence: TGTGCCAGCAGCAACCGGGACACCTACACCGGGGAGCTGTTTTTT.